Described below is a single T cell receptor beta chain sequence and its context. The antigen is unknown. This specimen belongs to a study of shared clonotypes between healthy human individuals. Study overall: Each donor's CD4 naive and CD4 memory cells filled three plates apiece, CD8 naive two, and CD8 memory one. Findings and limits, study-wide: Clonotypes not shared had lower generation probabilities than those common to all four donors. Among a few donors, roughly 5% of naive CD4 clonotypes were found in common. As a rule, naive subsets had a larger estimated richness than memory subsets.

This CDR3 comprises 15 residues. The germline V gene encodes CDR1 MGHRA and CDR2 YSYEKL. V lost 4 bases, J lost 2 bases, and 7 bases stayed unmatched. Profiled with immunoSEQ multiplex PCR; TCRdb holds only in-frame clones, not every one. The sample has about a million clones; about 72% are singletons. The sample consisted of memory CD4+ T cells from PBMCs. Subset given: CD45RA-negative fraction. The sequence came from a man younger than 35 in good health. Some clones in this sample may be carry-over from other donors' samples. The chain links TRBV4-1 to TRBJ2-7, with 8 bases identical to TRBD2. CDR3 nucleotide sequence: TGCGCCAGCAGCCGTTCTAGCGGGCTGACCTACGAGCAGTACTTC. It encodes CASSRSSGLTYEQYF.